These T cell receptor beta chains were read from a single sample in a study of T cells in Graves' hyperthyroidism and ophthalmopathy. TCRdb redid the calling of the multiplex PCR reads with MiXCR, one entry per CDR3 protein. The sample has 500,000 to 650,000 distinct CDR3 sequences; just under 20% are singletons. The sequenced sample consisted of blood. The receptors shown here come from a man in his forties or fifties with Graves' ophthalmopathy. Each CDR3 is given with its conserved first and last residue. The order of the fields is clone size, V gene, D gene, J gene, CDR3 protein, CDR3 DNA. D genes are given only for firm matches. The size field is filled for only some rows; it gives once, few, many or a size class.

abundance: many; v_gene: TRBV6-2/TRBV6-3; d_gene: -; j_gene: TRBJ2-5; CDR3aa: CASSYSGSQRARLGETQYF; CDR3nt: TGTGCCAGCAGTTACTCGGGGTCGCAGCGGGCCCGGCTGGGAGAGACCCAGTACTTC
abundance: few; v_gene: TRBV6-1; d_gene: -; j_gene: TRBJ2-3; CDR3aa: CASPIRGARWADTQYF; CDR3nt: TGTGCCAGCCCGATTCGGGGGGCGCGATGGGCAGATACGCAGTATTTT
abundance: many; v_gene: TRBV12-3/TRBV12-4; d_gene: -; j_gene: TRBJ1-5; CDR3aa: CASSLEENQPQHF; CDR3nt: TGTGCCAGCAGTTTGGAGGAGAATCAGCCCCAGCATTTT
abundance: -; v_gene: TRBV19; d_gene: -; j_gene: TRBJ1-5; CDR3aa: CASSPMNASPQHF; CDR3nt: TGTGCCAGTAGTCCGATGAACGCGAGCCCCCAGCATTTT
abundance: -; v_gene: TRBV20-1; d_gene: TRBD1; j_gene: TRBJ2-1; CDR3aa: CSARDGDRDDWFF; CDR3nt: TGCAGTGCTAGAGATGGCGACAGGGATGACTGGTTCTTC
abundance: once; v_gene: TRBV20-1; d_gene: -; j_gene: TRBJ2-1; CDR3aa: CSAAGYLAGVPRGYNEQFF; CDR3nt: TGCAGTGCTGCGGGCTATTTGGCGGGAGTCCCCAGGGGCTACAATGAGCAGTTCTTC
abundance: few; v_gene: TRBV2; d_gene: -; j_gene: TRBJ2-3; CDR3aa: CASTPPSDTQYF; CDR3nt: TGTGCCAGCACGCCGCCATCGGATACGCAGTATTTT
abundance: few; v_gene: TRBV20-1; d_gene: TRBD2; j_gene: TRBJ2-3; CDR3aa: CSARSTSGSLDTQYF; CDR3nt: TGCAGTGCTAGATCGACTAGCGGGAGTTTGGATACGCAGTATTTT
abundance: few; v_gene: TRBV29-1; d_gene: TRBD2; j_gene: TRBJ2-5; CDR3aa: CSVGGGGLETQYF; CDR3nt: TGCAGCGTTGGAGGCGGGGGGCTAGAGACCCAGTACTTC
abundance: many; v_gene: TRBV27; d_gene: -; j_gene: TRBJ2-7; CDR3aa: CASSPGGQGGRYEQYF; CDR3nt: TGTGCCAGCAGTCCCGGCGGGCAGGGAGGACGGTACGAGCAGTACTTC
abundance: -; v_gene: TRBV27; d_gene: -; j_gene: TRBJ2-7; CDR3aa: CASRLGGGPYEQYF; CDR3nt: TGTGCCAGCAGGCTAGGGGGGGGGCCTTACGAGCAGTACTTC
abundance: many; v_gene: TRBV7-2; d_gene: TRBD2; j_gene: TRBJ2-7; CDR3aa: CASSHESGIYEQYF; CDR3nt: TGTGCCAGCAGTCACGAGAGCGGGATTTACGAGCAGTACTTC
abundance: -; v_gene: TRBV7-9; d_gene: -; j_gene: TRBJ1-3; CDR3aa: CASSSYVDTIYF; CDR3nt: TGTGCCAGCAGTTCCTACGTAGACACCATATATTTT
abundance: few; v_gene: TRBV4-2; d_gene: TRBD2; j_gene: TRBJ2-2; CDR3aa: CASSQAAASGSRGGELFF; CDR3nt: TGTGCCAGCAGCCAAGCGGCGGCTAGCGGGAGTCGAGGCGGGGAGCTGTTTTTT
abundance: -; v_gene: TRBV20-1; d_gene: TRBD1; j_gene: TRBJ1-2; CDR3aa: CSARVRGVNGYTF; CDR3nt: TGCAGTGCTAGGGTCAGGGGGGTAAATGGCTACACCTTC
abundance: many; v_gene: TRBV7-8; d_gene: TRBD1; j_gene: TRBJ1-2; CDR3aa: CASSLAGDSTNYGYTF; CDR3nt: TGTGCCAGCAGCTTAGCGGGGGACAGCACTAACTATGGCTACACCTTC
abundance: few; v_gene: TRBV3-1; d_gene: TRBD2; j_gene: TRBJ2-1; CDR3aa: CASSQVTSGRLREQFF; CDR3nt: TGTGCCAGCAGCCAAGTGACTAGCGGGCGCCTACGGGAGCAGTTCTTC
abundance: few; v_gene: TRBV5-1; d_gene: TRBD1; j_gene: TRBJ2-1; CDR3aa: CASSLQGALTYNEQFF; CDR3nt: TGCGCCAGCAGCTTACAGGGGGCGCTGACCTACAATGAGCAGTTCTTC
abundance: few; v_gene: TRBV20-1; d_gene: -; j_gene: TRBJ2-7; CDR3aa: CSAKRVAGAYEQYF; CDR3nt: TGCAGTGCTAAGAGGGTGGCAGGCGCGTACGAGCAGTACTTC
abundance: many; v_gene: TRBV2; d_gene: TRBD1; j_gene: TRBJ2-2; CDR3aa: CASSAPGTGATGELFF; CDR3nt: TGTGCCAGCAGTGCCCCCGGGACAGGGGCGACCGGGGAGCTGTTTTTT
abundance: few; v_gene: TRBV4-1; d_gene: -; j_gene: TRBJ2-2; CDR3aa: CASSQGRDGGVGGELFF; CDR3nt: TGCGCCAGCAGCCAAGGGCGGGATGGGGGAGTAGGCGGGGAGCTGTTTTTT
abundance: -; v_gene: TRBV6-2/TRBV6-3; d_gene: -; j_gene: TRBJ2-7; CDR3aa: CASKQPLSYEQYF; CDR3nt: TGTGCCAGCAAACAGCCTTTATCCTACGAGCAGTACTTC
abundance: many; v_gene: TRBV7-8; d_gene: TRBD1; j_gene: TRBJ2-3; CDR3aa: CASIIRDRGVDTQYF; CDR3nt: TGTGCCAGCATCATCCGGGACAGGGGCGTAGATACGCAGTATTTT
abundance: -; v_gene: TRBV18; d_gene: -; j_gene: TRBJ2-4; CDR3aa: CASSPALAKNIQYF; CDR3nt: TGTGCCAGCTCCCCAGCGCTAGCCAAAAACATTCAGTACTTC
abundance: many; v_gene: TRBV2; d_gene: TRBD1; j_gene: TRBJ2-7; CDR3aa: CASSGTGTYEQYF; CDR3nt: TGTGCCAGCAGTGGGACAGGGACCTACGAGCAGTACTTC
abundance: many; v_gene: TRBV11-3; d_gene: -; j_gene: TRBJ1-3; CDR3aa: CASSLDRGNTIYF; CDR3nt: TGTGCCAGCAGCTTAGATCGTGGAAACACCATATATTTT
abundance: -; v_gene: TRBV7-8; d_gene: -; j_gene: TRBJ2-2; CDR3aa: CASSLDLTPGGTTGELFF; CDR3nt: TGTGCCAGCAGCTTAGATCTTACCCCGGGCGGAACTACCGGGGAGCTGTTTTTT
abundance: few; v_gene: TRBV28; d_gene: -; j_gene: TRBJ2-5; CDR3aa: CASRPAIRTAEETQYF; CDR3nt: TGTGCCAGCAGGCCTGCAATTAGGACCGCCGAGGAGACCCAGTACTTC
abundance: -; v_gene: TRBV4-3; d_gene: -; j_gene: TRBJ1-1; CDR3aa: CASSHLGGNTEAFF; CDR3nt: TGCGCCAGCAGCCATCTGGGCGGGAACACTGAAGCTTTCTTT
abundance: few; v_gene: TRBV13; d_gene: TRBD2; j_gene: TRBJ2-2; CDR3aa: CASTTSGSTGELFF; CDR3nt: TGTGCCAGCACTACTAGCGGGAGTACCGGGGAGCTGTTTTTT
abundance: many; v_gene: TRBV7-2; d_gene: TRBD2; j_gene: TRBJ2-3; CDR3aa: CASSPNGGSDTQYF; CDR3nt: TGTGCCAGCAGTCCCAACGGGGGGTCAGATACGCAGTATTTT
abundance: -; v_gene: TRBV24-1; d_gene: TRBD1; j_gene: TRBJ2-1; CDR3aa: CATSATGQGAYNEQFF; CDR3nt: TGTGCCACCAGTGCCACTGGACAGGGGGCCTACAATGAGCAGTTCTTC
abundance: few; v_gene: TRBV29-1; d_gene: TRBD2; j_gene: TRBJ2-1; CDR3aa: CSGGGPRFEQFF; CDR3nt: TGCAGCGGCGGGGGGCCGAGATTTGAGCAGTTCTTC
abundance: once; v_gene: TRBV4-1; d_gene: TRBD2; j_gene: TRBJ2-7; CDR3aa: CASSSPGTSIYEQYF; CDR3nt: TGCGCCAGCAGCAGCCCCGGGACTAGTATCTACGAACAGTACTTC
abundance: many; v_gene: TRBV5-1; d_gene: -; j_gene: TRBJ1-1; CDR3aa: CASSFPLTGENTEAFF; CDR3nt: TGCGCCAGCAGCTTTCCTTTGACAGGTGAAAACACTGAAGCTTTCTTT
abundance: -; v_gene: TRBV7-2; d_gene: TRBD2; j_gene: TRBJ2-1; CDR3aa: CASSLVGTSVRSEQFF; CDR3nt: TGTGCCAGCAGCTTAGTTGGGACTAGCGTAAGGAGTGAGCAGTTCTTC
abundance: few; v_gene: TRBV28; d_gene: -; j_gene: TRBJ2-7; CDR3aa: CASSFYSGSPTSYEQYF; CDR3nt: TGTGCCAGCAGTTTCTATTCCGGCTCTCCAACTTCTTACGAGCAGTACTTC
abundance: -; v_gene: TRBV5-1; d_gene: -; j_gene: TRBJ2-3; CDR3aa: CASSLELSHTDTQYF; CDR3nt: TGCGCCAGCAGCTTGGAACTATCCCACACAGATACGCAGTATTTT
abundance: many; v_gene: TRBV20-1; d_gene: -; j_gene: TRBJ1-1; CDR3aa: CSAFGGNTEAFF; CDR3nt: TGCAGTGCCTTCGGCGGGAACACTGAAGCTTTCTTT
abundance: few; v_gene: TRBV3-1; d_gene: TRBD2; j_gene: TRBJ2-2; CDR3aa: CASSQEWASGSTGELFF; CDR3nt: TGTGCCAGCAGCCAAGAATGGGCTAGCGGATCTACCGGGGAGCTGTTTTTT
abundance: -; v_gene: TRBV6-1; d_gene: -; j_gene: TRBJ1-5; CDR3aa: CASSSRGGPSNQPQHF; CDR3nt: TGTGCCAGCAGTTCCCGAGGGGGGCCTAGCAATCAGCCCCAGCATTTT
abundance: many; v_gene: TRBV11-2; d_gene: -; j_gene: TRBJ2-3; CDR3aa: CASSLEKVRTTDTQYF; CDR3nt: TGTGCCAGCAGCTTAGAGAAAGTTAGGACCACAGATACGCAGTATTTT
abundance: few; v_gene: TRBV30; d_gene: -; j_gene: TRBJ1-4; CDR3aa: CAWSQGLEKLFF; CDR3nt: TGTGCCTGGAGTCAAGGGTTGGAAAAACTGTTTTTT